This is a list of T cell receptor beta chains from one sample in a study of graft-versus-host responses after intestinal transplantation. The antigens for these receptors are not known. This table comes from immunoSEQ multiplex PCR, and its TCRdb copy is limited to in-frame clones, with some not included. In the table there are 90,000 to 120,000 clones, over 80% of which are singletons. The starting material was unstimulated CD4+ T cells sorted from spleen or lymph node cells, obtained before transplant. The receptors shown here come from a human donor who was the organ donor for an intestinal transplant. The CDR3 runs from the conserved cysteine through the conserved F or W. The D gene is left open where the match is weak. Size values are once, few and many counts, or a class for expanded clones, and some rows have none.

v_call: TRBV19; clone_size: .; d_call: TRBD2; cdr3_length: 14; j_call: TRBJ2-1; cdr3_nt: TGTGCCAGTACTCGACTAGCGGGTTACAATGAGCAGTTCTTC; cdr3_aa: CASTRLAGYNEQFF
v_call: TRBV28; clone_size: .; d_call: TRBD2; cdr3_length: 17; j_call: TRBJ2-7; cdr3_nt: TGTGCCAGCAGTGCTCCCGGGACTAGCGGGAGCTCCTACGAGCAGTACTTC; cdr3_aa: CASSAPGTSGSSYEQYF
v_call: TRBV4-2; clone_size: .; d_call: .; cdr3_length: 16; j_call: TRBJ2-7; cdr3_nt: TGTGCCAGCAGCCAAGGATCGGGGGCGCCTACTATAGAGCAGTACTTC; cdr3_aa: CASSQGSGAPTIEQYF
v_call: TRBV7-2; clone_size: .; d_call: .; cdr3_length: 13; j_call: TRBJ2-3; cdr3_nt: TGTGCCAGCAGCTTAATGGGGTTAGATACGCAGTATTTT; cdr3_aa: CASSLMGLDTQYF
v_call: TRBV9; clone_size: .; d_call: TRBD1; cdr3_length: 18; j_call: TRBJ2-2; cdr3_nt: TGTGCCAGCAGCATAAAGGGGGCTCCCGTACAGGGTCCCGGGGAGCTGTTTTTT; cdr3_aa: CASSIKGAPVQGPGELFF
v_call: TRBV9; clone_size: .; d_call: TRBD1; cdr3_length: 15; j_call: TRBJ1-1; cdr3_nt: TGTGCCAGCAGCGTAGAGGTCAGGGGGCACGCTGAAGCTTTCTTT; cdr3_aa: CASSVEVRGHAEAFF
v_call: TRBV6-6; clone_size: .; d_call: .; cdr3_length: 11; j_call: TRBJ2-7; cdr3_nt: TGTGCCAGCAGTTACGGGGGCAAGCAGTACTTC; cdr3_aa: CASSYGGKQYF
v_call: TRBV30; clone_size: .; d_call: .; cdr3_length: 15; j_call: TRBJ2-1; cdr3_nt: TGTGCCTGGAGTGTGAAGGGACTCTTCTACAATGAGCAGTTCTTC; cdr3_aa: CAWSVKGLFYNEQFF
v_call: TRBV6-1; clone_size: .; d_call: TRBD2; cdr3_length: 15; j_call: TRBJ2-1; cdr3_nt: TGTGCCAGCAGTGACGGGACTAGCGGTTACAATGAGCAGTTCTTC; cdr3_aa: CASSDGTSGYNEQFF
v_call: TRBV18; clone_size: .; d_call: TRBD2; cdr3_length: 17; j_call: TRBJ2-3; cdr3_nt: TGTGCCAGCTCTCCTCTCGGGGCGGGAGCCCTCACAGATACGCAGTATTTT; cdr3_aa: CASSPLGAGALTDTQYF
v_call: TRBV5-4; clone_size: .; d_call: TRBD1; cdr3_length: 14; j_call: TRBJ1-2; cdr3_nt: TGTGCCAGCAGCTTGGTGGACAGGGGGTATGGCTACACCTTC; cdr3_aa: CASSLVDRGYGYTF
v_call: TRBV5-3; clone_size: .; d_call: TRBD2; cdr3_length: 15; j_call: TRBJ2-7; cdr3_nt: TGTGCCAGAAGCCCCCGACTAGCGGGGACCTACGAGCAGTACTTC; cdr3_aa: CARSPRLAGTYEQYF
v_call: TRBV5-4; clone_size: .; d_call: .; cdr3_length: 14; j_call: TRBJ2-5; cdr3_nt: TGTGCCAGCAGCTCCCCGGGGGTCCAAGAGACCCAGTACTTC; cdr3_aa: CASSSPGVQETQYF
v_call: TRBV2; clone_size: .; d_call: .; cdr3_length: 14; j_call: TRBJ2-7; cdr3_nt: TGTGCCAGCAGCCGGGACTCGAGCTCCTACGAGCAGTACTTC; cdr3_aa: CASSRDSSSYEQYF
v_call: TRBV18; clone_size: .; d_call: TRBD2; cdr3_length: 15; j_call: TRBJ2-1; cdr3_nt: TGTGCCAGCTCAATACGGACTAGCGGGAGCAATGAGCAGTTCTTC; cdr3_aa: CASSIRTSGSNEQFF
v_call: TRBV19; clone_size: .; d_call: TRBD2; cdr3_length: 19; j_call: TRBJ2-6; cdr3_nt: TGTGCCAGTAGTATAGGTGGCAGCGGGGGGAGCTCTGGGGCCAACGTCCTGACTTTC; cdr3_aa: CASSIGGSGGSSGANVLTF
v_call: TRBV28; clone_size: .; d_call: TRBD2; cdr3_length: 17; j_call: TRBJ2-1; cdr3_nt: TGTGCCAGCAGTTCCGCCGACGGGAGCGGGGACTACAATGAGCAGTTCTTC; cdr3_aa: CASSSADGSGDYNEQFF
v_call: TRBV11-3; clone_size: .; d_call: .; cdr3_length: 15; j_call: TRBJ1-1; cdr3_nt: TGTGCCAGCAGCTTAAGAGGCCAGCAGAACACTGAAGCTTTCTTT; cdr3_aa: CASSLRGQQNTEAFF
v_call: TRBV5-1; clone_size: .; d_call: .; cdr3_length: 15; j_call: TRBJ1-2; cdr3_nt: TGCGCCAGCAGCTTGGCGCAGGGCGAAAACTATGGCTACACCTTC; cdr3_aa: CASSLAQGENYGYTF
v_call: TRBV11-2; clone_size: .; d_call: .; cdr3_length: 16; j_call: TRBJ1-2; cdr3_nt: TGTGCCAGCAGCCTATCGACTGGGGCCCTTCGGTATGGCTACACCTTC; cdr3_aa: CASSLSTGALRYGYTF
v_call: TRBV5-8; clone_size: .; d_call: .; cdr3_length: 11; j_call: TRBJ2-3; cdr3_nt: TGTGCCAGCAGGTTAATAGATACGCAGTATTTT; cdr3_aa: CASRLIDTQYF
v_call: TRBV19; clone_size: .; d_call: .; cdr3_length: 14; j_call: TRBJ1-3; cdr3_nt: TGTGCCGGTAGTCTGGGGGAACCTGGAAACACCATATATTTT; cdr3_aa: CAGSLGEPGNTIYF
v_call: TRBV20-1; clone_size: .; d_call: .; cdr3_length: 11; j_call: TRBJ1-5; cdr3_nt: TGCAGTGCTAGAAACAGGCTTCTAGAGCATTTT; cdr3_aa: CSARNRLLEHF
v_call: TRBV11-1; clone_size: .; d_call: TRBD1; cdr3_length: 15; j_call: TRBJ2-2; cdr3_nt: TGTGCCAGCAGTTCCGGACAGGGGATCACCGGGGAGCTGTTTTTT; cdr3_aa: CASSSGQGITGELFF
v_call: TRBV15; clone_size: .; d_call: .; cdr3_length: 18; j_call: TRBJ2-7; cdr3_nt: TGTGCCACCAGCCCCCACACACAAGACCCGGGACCTCTCCTCCCCCAGTACTTC; cdr3_aa: CATSPHTQDPGPLLPQYF
v_call: TRBV2; clone_size: .; d_call: TRBD1; cdr3_length: 13; j_call: TRBJ2-7; cdr3_nt: TGTGCCAGCTTCCGGGACAGGGGAAGGGAGCAGTACTTC; cdr3_aa: CASFRDRGREQYF
v_call: TRBV18; clone_size: .; d_call: .; cdr3_length: 12; j_call: TRBJ1-1; cdr3_nt: TGTGCCAGCCTCAGGAACAGGGAGGAAGCTTTCTTT; cdr3_aa: CASLRNREEAFF
v_call: TRBV5-4; clone_size: .; d_call: TRBD1; cdr3_length: 15; j_call: TRBJ2-3; cdr3_nt: TGTGCCAGCAGCTTCAGGGGGCAAGGCACAGATACGCAGTATTTT; cdr3_aa: CASSFRGQGTDTQYF
v_call: TRBV10-3; clone_size: .; d_call: .; cdr3_length: 14; j_call: TRBJ1-1; cdr3_nt: TGTGCCATCAGTGCCCAGGGAACGAACACTGAAGCTTTCTTT; cdr3_aa: CAISAQGTNTEAFF
v_call: TRBV6-1; clone_size: .; d_call: .; cdr3_length: 14; j_call: TRBJ1-2; cdr3_nt: TGTGCCAGCAGTGAACTGGTAGGGAGCCATGGCTACACCTTC; cdr3_aa: CASSELVGSHGYTF
v_call: TRBV11-3; clone_size: .; d_call: .; cdr3_length: 15; j_call: TRBJ2-3; cdr3_nt: TGTGCCAGCAGCTTAGGGGATGGCCACACAGATACGCAGTATTTT; cdr3_aa: CASSLGDGHTDTQYF
v_call: TRBV29-1; clone_size: .; d_call: TRBD2; cdr3_length: 18; j_call: TRBJ2-1; cdr3_nt: TGCAGCGTTGAATCCCCGACTAGCGGGAGTAGGGTGGCCAATGAGCAGTTCTTC; cdr3_aa: CSVESPTSGSRVANEQFF
v_call: TRBV19; clone_size: .; d_call: .; cdr3_length: 14; j_call: TRBJ2-7; cdr3_nt: TGTGCCAGTAGTGGGGGGACTGCCGCCTACGAGCAGTACTTC; cdr3_aa: CASSGGTAAYEQYF
v_call: TRBV18; clone_size: .; d_call: TRBD1; cdr3_length: 15; j_call: TRBJ1-5; cdr3_nt: TGTGCCAGCTCACCCTCCAGGGGGAGCAATCAGCCCCAGCATTTT; cdr3_aa: CASSPSRGSNQPQHF
v_call: TRBV7-2; clone_size: .; d_call: TRBD1; cdr3_length: 16; j_call: TRBJ2-5; cdr3_nt: TGTGCCAGCAGCTCACAGGGGGCTCTTAGGGGAGAGACCCAGTACTTC; cdr3_aa: CASSSQGALRGETQYF
v_call: TRBV5-5; clone_size: .; d_call: .; cdr3_length: 16; j_call: TRBJ2-1; cdr3_nt: TGTGCCAGCAGCCGGGCGGCTCCAACCTCTTCGGATGAGCAGTTCTTC; cdr3_aa: CASSRAAPTSSDEQFF
v_call: TRBV19; clone_size: .; d_call: .; cdr3_length: 12; j_call: TRBJ2-1; cdr3_nt: TGTGCCAGTAGTCCCCGGAGCGGCGTGGAGTTCTTC; cdr3_aa: CASSPRSGVEFF
v_call: TRBV5-4; clone_size: .; d_call: .; cdr3_length: 14; j_call: TRBJ1-5; cdr3_nt: TGTGCCAGCAGCTTAACTAATGGGAATCAGCCCCAGCATTTT; cdr3_aa: CASSLTNGNQPQHF
v_call: TRBV6-1; clone_size: .; d_call: TRBD1; cdr3_length: 14; j_call: TRBJ1-1; cdr3_nt: TGTGCCAGCACGCCAGCGACAGGGCAAACTGAAGCTTTCTTT; cdr3_aa: CASTPATGQTEAFF
v_call: TRBV30; clone_size: .; d_call: TRBD2; cdr3_length: 16; j_call: TRBJ2-7; cdr3_nt: TGTGCCTGGAGTAGAGGTTGGACTAGCGACTCCTACGAGCAGTACTTC; cdr3_aa: CAWSRGWTSDSYEQYF
v_call: TRBV10-1; clone_size: .; d_call: .; cdr3_length: 17; j_call: TRBJ2-3; cdr3_nt: TGCGCCAGCAGTGACCTCCGGTGGGGGGCCGGGACAGATACGCAGTATTTT; cdr3_aa: CASSDLRWGAGTDTQYF
v_call: TRBV9; clone_size: .; d_call: TRBD2; cdr3_length: 15; j_call: TRBJ2-1; cdr3_nt: TGTGCCAGCACCCCGAGCGGGAGTCTCTACAATGAGCAGTTCTTC; cdr3_aa: CASTPSGSLYNEQFF
v_call: TRBV10-2; clone_size: .; d_call: .; cdr3_length: 13; j_call: TRBJ2-7; cdr3_nt: TGCGCCAGCAGTGTCCGGGGCGGCTACGAGCAGTACTTC; cdr3_aa: CASSVRGGYEQYF
v_call: TRBV2; clone_size: .; d_call: .; cdr3_length: 14; j_call: TRBJ1-4; cdr3_nt: TGTGCCAGCAAGAAACATCACTCTAATGAAAAACTGTTTTTT; cdr3_aa: CASKKHHSNEKLFF
v_call: TRBV7-2; clone_size: .; d_call: .; cdr3_length: 13; j_call: TRBJ2-7; cdr3_nt: TGTGCCAGCAGCTTAGAGCGGTCCTACGAGCAGTACTTC; cdr3_aa: CASSLERSYEQYF
v_call: TRBV7-3; clone_size: once; d_call: TRBD1; cdr3_length: 15; j_call: TRBJ2-3; cdr3_nt: TGTGCCAGCAGCAAGGGACAGGGATCCACAGATACGCAGTATTTT; cdr3_aa: CASSKGQGSTDTQYF
v_call: TRBV6-5; clone_size: .; d_call: .; cdr3_length: 14; j_call: TRBJ1-2; cdr3_nt: TGTGCCAGCAGTGAAGGATCTACTGACTATGGCTACACCTTC; cdr3_aa: CASSEGSTDYGYTF
v_call: TRBV11-3; clone_size: .; d_call: TRBD1; cdr3_length: 17; j_call: TRBJ1-1; cdr3_nt: TGTGCCAGCAGCTTGGGTGGGGGGACAGGGTCCGGCACTGAAGCTTTCTTT; cdr3_aa: CASSLGGGTGSGTEAFF
v_call: TRBV11-2; clone_size: .; d_call: .; cdr3_length: 17; j_call: TRBJ2-5; cdr3_nt: TGTGCCAGCAGCTTAGGAGCATCAGTCTCGTATCTGGAGACCCAGTACTTC; cdr3_aa: CASSLGASVSYLETQYF